One and the same sample provided the 24 T cell receptor beta chains below, sequenced in a study of post-analysis software for immune sequencing data. Study-wide results and limits: Patients used about five TRBV segments, including TRBV5-6, TRBV5-1 and TRBV20-1, more often than controls.

What these receptors recognize is not known. TCR beta cDNA libraries included unique molecular identifiers. Via MiXCR, TCRdb re-called the PCR reads, giving one row per CDR3 protein. Here the sample spans roughly 800,000 distinct CDR3 sequences, 30% being singletons. The sequencing input was blood. The source of these receptors is a girl between 10 and 17 years old with multiple sclerosis.

This clonotype was detected a few times. The rearrangement joins TRBV7-2 to TRBJ2-2; D is undetermined. The germline V gene has CDR1 SGHTA and CDR2 FQGNSA. This CDR3 comprises 14 residues. Trimming cost V 8 bases and J 0 bases, with 10 bases left between them. The CDR3 is CASGQFANTGELFF. CDR3 coding DNA: TGTGCCAGCGGGCAGTTCGCGAACACCGGGGAGCTGTTTTTT.

The chain's CDR3 is CASSLGWNEQFF. The CDR3 DNA is TGTGCCAGCAGTCTGGGGTGGAATGAGCAGTTCTTC. The rearrangement uses TRBV11-2 and TRBJ2-1; D gene unclear. The CDR3 consists of 12 residues. Germline loops: CDR1 SGHAT, CDR2 FQNNGV. V was pared by 6 bases and J by 7 bases, with 10 bases between.

This chain joins TRBV2 and TRBJ2-4; D ambiguous. The CDR3 extends over 18 amino acids. Trimming removed 4 bases at V and 1 base at J, with 20 bases between. CDR1 and CDR2 from the germline V gene are SNHLY and FYNNEI. CDR3 sequence: CASSGSPSISPAKNIQYF. CDR3 bases: TGTGCCAGCAGTGGCAGCCCCTCAATCAGCCCCGCCAAAAACATTCAGTACTTC.

This clonotype was counted between two and nine times. The V and J genes are TRBV20-1 and TRBJ2-1, with 9 bases aligning to TRBD2. Germline assignment: CDR1 DFQATT and CDR2 SNEGSKA (reference sequence). With 6 bases clipped from V and 11 bases from J, the junction kept 11 bases outside the gene matches. The CDR3 is 13 amino acids. CDR3 DNA: TGCAGTGCGCCCAGGGCGGGAGGGGCCCAGCAGTTCTTC. This sequence encodes CSAPRAGGAQQFF.

The V call is TRBV5-1, the J call TRBJ2-3; D not certain. V lost 2 bases and J lost 5, with 12 bases in between. CDR3 length: 14 residues. Germline-derived CDR1 and CDR2 are SGHRS and YFSETQ. In DNA, the CDR3 is TGCGCCAGCAGCTTCGCGGTGGATGGAGATACGCAGTATTTT. This codes for CASSFAVDGDTQYF.

V usage is TRBV3-1 and J usage is TRBJ2-1, with TRBD2 as a possible D gene (5 bases). The V gene's germline CDR1 is LGHDT and CDR2 YNNKEL (reference sequence). The ends were cut back, 2 bases at V and 0 bases at J, with 8 bases in the middle. This CDR3 comprises 15 residues. CDR3 amino acids: CASSQRRSSYNEQFF. Here the CDR3 DNA reads TGTGCCAGCAGCCAACGGAGGAGCTCCTACAATGAGCAGTTCTTC.

This chain links TRBV6-6 with TRBJ1-1; D is unclear. Germline CDR1 and CDR2: MNHNY and SVGAGI (reference sequence). The CDR3 has 14 residues. V dropped 2 bases and J dropped 2 bases, with 9 bases sitting between them. In DNA form, the CDR3 reads TGTGCCAGCAGTTACCTAGCTGGTAACACTGAAGCTTTCTTT. Translated: CASSYLAGNTEAFF.

The chain links TRBV6-1 to TRBJ1-2; D call uncertain. CDR1 and CDR2 (germline): MNHNS, SASEGT. This CDR3 region has 13 residues. V gave up 4 bases and J gave up 5 bases, with 11 bases separating them. This chain's CDR3 is CASSGGYPYGYTF. In DNA, the CDR3 is TGTGCCAGCAGTGGTGGATACCCTTATGGCTACACCTTC.

This chain uses TRBV10-3 with TRBJ2-1, with 11 bases aligning to TRBD2. The CDR3 covers 17 residues. The V segment lost 2 bases and the J segment 0 bases; nucleotides outside the gene matches: 3. Germline V lookup: CDR1 ENHRY, CDR2 SYGVKD. The CDR3 is CAISETSGGSSYNEQFF. The DNA of the CDR3 is TGTGCCATCAGTGAGACTAGCGGGGGCAGCTCCTACAATGAGCAGTTCTTC.

J is TRBJ2-7 and V is TRBV29-1; a possible D gene is TRBD1 (6 bases). The germline V and J ends were trimmed by 6 bases and 2 bases, with 11 bases remaining between them. From germline, CDR1 is SQVTM and CDR2 ANQGSEA. This CDR3 contains 12 residues. CDR3: CSVFWGPYEQYF. CDR3 DNA: TGCAGCGTCTTTTGGGGGCCCTACGAGCAGTACTTC.

This sequence joins TRBV27 and TRBJ1-1, with no clear D. The CDR3 covers 11 residues. The ends were cut back, 3 bases at V and 7 bases at J, with 6 bases in the middle. Germline values: CDR1 MNHEY, CDR2 SMNVEV (reference sequence). In DNA form, the CDR3 reads TGTGCCAGCAGTTTTGGGAATGAAGCTTTCTTT. This translates into CASSFGNEAFF.

This clonotype occurred many times. J is TRBJ2-6 and V is TRBV7-9; D is unresolved. The germline V gene has CDR1 SEHNR and CDR2 FQNEAQ (reference sequence). The V and J ends lost 5 bases and 2 bases respectively, with 4 bases between them. The CDR3 has 13 amino acids. Here the CDR3 reads CASSPTGANVLTF. Here the CDR3 DNA reads TGTGCCAGCAGCCCAACTGGGGCCAACGTCCTGACTTTC. Filled out from reference TRBV7-9 and TRBJ2-6, the complete variable domain reads DTGVSQNPRHKITKRGQNVTFRCDPISEHNRLYWYRQTLGQGPEFLTYFQNEAQLEKSRLLSDRFSAERPKGSFSTLEIQRTEQGDSAMYLCASSPTGANVLTFGAGSRLTVL.

This chain links TRBV27 with TRBJ1-1, with a possible D match to TRBD1 (6 bases). CDR1 and CDR2 (germline): MNHEY, SMNVEV (reference sequence). V was clipped by 3 bases and J by 0 bases, with 17 bases between them. CDR3 length: 17 amino acids. CDR3 protein: CASSFGWFGGLNTEAFF. In DNA form, the CDR3 reads TGTGCCAGCAGTTTTGGTTGGTTTGGGGGCTTGAACACTGAAGCTTTCTTT.

This clonotype has ten or more counts. The chain carries TRBV29-1 and TRBJ2-1; 14 bases are a match to TRBD2. J lost 5 bases, V lost 7 bases, and 4 bases had no gene match. Germline loops: CDR1 SQVTM, CDR2 ANQGSEA. The CDR3 contains 14 residues. This chain's CDR3 is CSEGTSGSNNEQFF. DNA of the CDR3: TGCAGCGAGGGGACTAGCGGGAGTAACAATGAGCAGTTCTTC.

This clonotype was counted ten times or more. V and J are TRBV27 and TRBJ2-5; maybe TRBD2 (6 bases). This CDR3 is 13 amino acids long. Per the germline V gene, CDR1 is MNHEY and CDR2 is SMNVEV (reference sequence). Trimming took 3 bases from V and 2 from J, leaving 7 bases between them. The CDR3 coding sequence is TGTGCCAGCAGTTTTAGCGGACAAGAGACCCAGTACTTC. Translation: CASSFSGQETQYF.

This clonotype was seen a few times. The rearrangement joins TRBV24-1 to TRBJ2-2; D is possibly TRBD1 (6 bases). The CDR3 sequence is 17 residues long. The V gene lost 3 bases and the J gene lost 0 bases, with 13 bases spanning the gap. Germline V CDR1 and CDR2: KGHDR, SFDVKD. This CDR3 reads CATSDPPTGANTGELFF. CDR3 in DNA: TGTGCCACCAGTGATCCACCGACAGGAGCGAACACCGGGGAGCTGTTTTTT.

This clonotype came up many times. V gene TRBV29-1 combines with J gene TRBJ2-3; 10 positions agree with TRBD1. Germline trimming cut 7 bases from V and 6 bases from J; bases unmatched to any gene: 19. CDR3 length equals 17 residues. The germline V gene encodes CDR1 SQVTM and CDR2 ANQGSEA. The CDR3 protein is CSAPKTGTGAPRDTQYF. In nucleotides, the CDR3 is TGCAGCGCCCCAAAAACCGGGACAGGGGCGCCAAGGGATACGCAGTATTTT.

V and J are TRBV27 and TRBJ1-5; a weak D match, TRBD1 (5 bases). Per the germline V gene, CDR1 is MNHEY and CDR2 is SMNVEV (reference sequence). The CDR3 has 15 amino acids. V was pared by 7 bases and J by 6 bases, with 19 bases between. The CDR3 DNA follows: TGTGCCAGCAAACCTGTCGGAGGGGTCAGTCAGCCCCAGCATTTT. This sequence encodes CASKPVGGVSQPQHF.

This clonotype was found many times. This chain connects TRBV6-6 to TRBJ2-3; TRBD1 matches 7 bases. V lost 2 bases, J lost 2 bases, and 10 bases stayed unmatched. CDR1 is MNHNY and CDR2 is SVGAGI in the germline V gene (reference sequence). CDR3 length: 17 residues. The CDR3 here is CASSYPRGQRVTDTQYF. CDR3 bases: TGTGCCAGCAGTTACCCCAGGGGACAGAGGGTCACAGATACGCAGTATTTT.

This clonotype has a handful of counts. This chain joins TRBV10-3 and TRBJ2-1; D gene ambiguous. Germline-derived CDR1 and CDR2 are ENHRY and SYGVKD. Trimming left V 8 bases short and J 8 bases short, with 13 bases between. This CDR3 is 12 amino acids long. CDR3 DNA: TGTGCCATCTTTGGTGGCGGAGATGAGCAGTTCTTC. Its translation is CAIFGGGDEQFF.

This clonotype was seen more than once but under ten times. CDR3 sequence: CASSLVPYADGEQYF. CDR3 coding DNA: TGTGCCAGCAGCTTAGTTCCGTATGCGGACGGGGAGCAGTACTTC. This rearrangement joins TRBV7-2 to TRBJ2-7, with D uncertain. Between the trimmed V and J ends, which lost 1 base and 7 bases, there was a span of 17 bases. Germline CDR1 is SGHTA and CDR2 is FQGNSA. The CDR3 covers 15 residues.

The chain recombines TRBV5-1 with TRBJ2-3; weak D call: TRBD1 (5 bases). Germline V CDR1 and CDR2: SGHRS, YFSETQ. The CDR3 contains 14 residues. The V and J ends lost 7 bases and 4 bases respectively, with 16 bases between them. The CDR3 loop reads CASRERLGPDTQYF. CDR3 coding DNA: TGCGCCAGCCGAGAACGTCTGGGGCCAGATACGCAGTATTTT.

This chain uses TRBV28 with TRBJ1-5; D call uncertain. V was cut by 6 bases and J by 3 bases, with 21 bases left in between. Germline V gene lookup returns CDR1 MDHEN and CDR2 SYDVKM. There are 17 residues in the CDR3. In DNA, the CDR3 is TGTGCCAGCAGCCTGCGTGGTCTGATAAGACCCAATCAGCCCCAGCATTTT. It yields the protein CASSLRGLIRPNQPQHF.

This clonotype has at least ten counts. The V gene is TRBV20-1, the J gene TRBJ1-2; 9 nucleotides line up with TRBD1. Germline V gene data show CDR1 as DFQATT and CDR2 as SNEGSKA (reference sequence). The CDR3 sequence is 13 residues long. With V trimmed by 1 base and J by 3 bases, 0 bases remained unmatched. The CDR3 is CSARGTGDYGYTF. The CDR3 region has the DNA TGCAGTGCTAGAGGGACAGGGGACTATGGCTACACCTTC.